The next 8 T cell receptor beta chains were all read from a single sample in a study of monozygotic twins with cystic fibrosis. Produced via immunoSEQ multiplex PCR; TCRdb's table is partial and in-frame only. Of 25,000 to 30,000 clones in the sample, about 96% were seen once. The specimen sequenced was blood. These TCRs come from a girl aged 2 to 10 with cystic fibrosis.

The V gene is TRBV14, the J gene TRBJ2-5; no reliable D call. CDR1 is SGHDN and CDR2 is FVKESK in the germline V gene. Trimming left V 2 bases short and J 9 bases short, with 7 bases between. The CDR3 has 11 amino acids. The CDR3 sequence is CASSQSVPQYF. Here the CDR3 DNA reads TGTGCCAGCAGCCAATCCGTCCCCCAGTACTTC.

V usage is TRBV7-8 and J usage is TRBJ2-7; 10 bases line up with TRBD1. The germline V gene has CDR1 SGHVS and CDR2 FQNEAQ. The V segment lost 1 base and the J segment 4 bases; nucleotides outside the gene matches: 7. CDR3 length: 16 residues. CDR3 sequence reads: CASSLVPDRGLYEQYF. The CDR3 nucleotides are TGTGCCAGCAGCTTAGTCCCTGACAGGGGGCTATACGAGCAGTACTTC.

J is TRBJ2-5 and V is TRBV2, with 8 bases aligning to TRBD1. The CDR3 covers 15 residues. CDR1 and CDR2 (germline): SNHLY, FYNNEI. Trimming removed 7 bases from V and 7 bases from J; junction bases left unmatched: 14. The CDR3 here is CASNESRGPLWTQYF. Written as DNA, the CDR3 is TGTGCCAGCAACGAATCCAGGGGGCCCCTCTGGACCCAGTACTTC.

The chain joins TRBV4-1 to TRBJ2-2; D might be TRBD2 (6 bases). This CDR3 is built from 18 residues. Germline values: CDR1 MGHRA, CDR2 YSYEKL. V was cut by 4 bases and J by 1 base, with 19 bases left in between. CDR3 in DNA: TGCGCCAGCAGCCGAGGGTTACTAGCATCCTGGAACACCGGGGAGCTGTTTTTT. This codes for CASSRGLLASWNTGELFF.

The CDR3 bases are TGTGCCATCGGGTTCGGGATCCGGGAGCTGTTTTTT. Amino acids: CAIGFGIRELFF. This sequence joins TRBV10-3 and TRBJ2-2, with D possibly TRBD2 on 5 matching bases. Between the trimmed V and J ends, which lost 8 bases and 9 bases, there was a span of 13 bases. Per germline, CDR1 ENHRY and CDR2 SYGVKD. The CDR3 length is 12 residues.

The chain links TRBV6-1 to TRBJ1-5; D not resolved. The CDR3 covers 16 residues. V was shortened by 3 bases and J by 7 bases, with 19 bases between the two germline ends. From germline, CDR1 is MNHNS and CDR2 SASEGT. The CDR3 DNA reads TGTGCCAGCAGTGACCCCGGACGGATCCTCGGGCAGCCCCAGCATTTT. Translating gives CASSDPGRILGQPQHF.

V gene TRBV29-1 combines with J gene TRBJ1-1; TRBD1 agrees at 7 bases. CDR1 is SQVTM and CDR2 is ANQGSEA in the germline V gene. This CDR3 region has 14 residues. The junction had 5 bases not matched to a gene; V was cut back by 4 bases and J by 0 bases. The CDR3 sequence is CSVGQGVMNTEAFF. For the CDR3, the DNA is TGCAGCGTTGGACAGGGCGTCATGAACACTGAAGCTTTCTTT.

The chain joins TRBV18 to TRBJ2-5; D is unclear. The DNA end lines up better with TRBJ2-7; the J call may be wrong. The V gene's germline CDR1 is KGHSH and CDR2 LQKENI. The CDR3 extends over 12 amino acids. CDR3 residues: CASSGDNYEQYF. CDR3 sequence (DNA): TGTGCCAGCTCAGGAGATAACTACGAGCAGTACTTC.